The T cell receptor beta chain described here comes from a study of shared clonotypes between healthy human individuals. The CDR3 runs 15 residues. CDR1 SGHDT and CDR2 YYEEEE come from the germline V gene. V lost 3 bases, J lost 4 bases, and 10 bases stayed unmatched. Using immunoSEQ multiplex PCR, the repertoire was profiled, and TCRdb retains in-frame clones only, with some absent. The repertoire holds 2,500,000 or so clones, with approximately 90% as singletons. The specimen sequenced was naive CD4+ T cells from PBMCs. Subset defined: CD45RA+ positively selected. The chain is built from TRBV5-6 and TRBJ2-7; 7 bases align to TRBD1. This clonotype was obtained from a man aged 18 to 30 in good health. Some clones in this sample may be carry-over from other donors' samples. CDR3 DNA sequence: TGTGCCAGCAGCTCGCCCCGACAGGGTGAGTACGAGCAGTACTTC. Protein sequence: CASSSPRQGEYEQYF.